This T cell receptor beta chain was recorded in a study of T-cell memory formation after mild COVID-19. Study-wide points: The CD4+ clones that contracted clustered mainly within CM and EM, and the CD8+ clones concentrated in EMRA.

This clonotype was seen repeatedly, ten times or more. Its cognate antigen is unknown. One entry per CDR3 protein, called by TCRdb with MiXCR from the 5' RACE reads. Of 140,000 to 150,000 distinct CDR3 sequences listed, approximately 21% were seen once; the top ten hold around 2.5%. V trimming: 0 bases; J trimming: 10 bases; junction bases outside the gene matches: 5. This CDR3 spans 15 amino acids. Germline CDR1 and CDR2: MGHRA and YSYEKL. This receptor was identified in an adult woman who had mild COVID-19 (a few samples of this study predate the infection). Cell type and time point are not known. The genes are TRBV4-1 and TRBJ2-1, with TRBD2 identical over 11 bases. Sequenced material: PBMCs or a T cell subset sorted from them (not recorded which). This chain's CDR3 is CASSQDSGGAREQFF. CDR3 sequence (DNA): TGCGCCAGCAGCCAAGATAGCGGGGGGGCCCGAGAGCAGTTCTTC.